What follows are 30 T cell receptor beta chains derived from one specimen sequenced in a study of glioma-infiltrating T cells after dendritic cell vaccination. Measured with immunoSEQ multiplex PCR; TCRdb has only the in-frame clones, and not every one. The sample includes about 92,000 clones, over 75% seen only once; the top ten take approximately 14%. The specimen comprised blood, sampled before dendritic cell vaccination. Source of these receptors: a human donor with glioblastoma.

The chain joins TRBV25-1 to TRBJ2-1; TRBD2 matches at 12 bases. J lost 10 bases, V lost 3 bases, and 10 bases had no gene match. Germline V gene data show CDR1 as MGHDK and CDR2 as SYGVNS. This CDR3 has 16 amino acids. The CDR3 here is CASSDLAGGPQIEQFF. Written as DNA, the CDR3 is TGTGCCAGCAGTGACCTAGCGGGGGGGCCTCAAATCGAGCAGTTCTTC.

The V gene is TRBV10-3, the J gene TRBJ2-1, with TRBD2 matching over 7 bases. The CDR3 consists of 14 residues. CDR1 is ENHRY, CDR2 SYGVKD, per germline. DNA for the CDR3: TGTGCAGTCAGATCCGGCGGGAGTCTCAATGAGCAGTTCTTC. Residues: CAVRSGGSLNEQFF.

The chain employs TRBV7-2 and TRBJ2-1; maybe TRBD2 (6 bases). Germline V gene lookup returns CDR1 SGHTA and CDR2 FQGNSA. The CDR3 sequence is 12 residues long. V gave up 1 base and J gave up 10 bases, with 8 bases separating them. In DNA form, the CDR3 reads TGTGCCAGCAGCTTAGTCGGGAGAGAGCAGTTCTTC. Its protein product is CASSLVGREQFF. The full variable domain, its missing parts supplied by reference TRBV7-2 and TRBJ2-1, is GAGVSQSPSNKVTEKGKDVELRCDPISGHTALYWYRQSLGQGLEFLIYFQGNSAPDKSGLPSDRFSAERTGGSVSTLTIQRTQQEDSAVYLCASSLVGREQFFGPGTRLTVL.

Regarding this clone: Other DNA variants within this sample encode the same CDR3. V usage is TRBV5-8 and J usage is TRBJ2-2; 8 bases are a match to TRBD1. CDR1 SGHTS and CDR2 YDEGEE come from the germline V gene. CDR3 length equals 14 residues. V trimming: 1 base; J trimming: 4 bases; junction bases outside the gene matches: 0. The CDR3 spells CASSLQGATGELFF. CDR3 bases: TGTGCCAGCAGCTTGCAGGGGGCCACCGGGGAGCTGTTTTTT. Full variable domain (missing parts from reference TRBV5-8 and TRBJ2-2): EAGVTQSPTHLIKTRGQQATLRCSPISGHTSVYWYQQALGLGLQFLLWYDEGEERNRGNFPPRFSGRQFPNYSSELNVNALELEDSALYLCASSLQGATGELFFGEGSRLTVL.

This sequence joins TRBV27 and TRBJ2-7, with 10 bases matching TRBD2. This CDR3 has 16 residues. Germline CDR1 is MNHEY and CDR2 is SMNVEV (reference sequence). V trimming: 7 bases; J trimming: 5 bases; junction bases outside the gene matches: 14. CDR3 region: CASTPNGLAGANEQYF. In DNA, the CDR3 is TGTGCCAGCACCCCCAATGGGCTAGCGGGAGCCAACGAGCAGTACTTC.

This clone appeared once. Written as DNA, the CDR3 is TGTGCCAGCAGTTGGGGGGGACAGGGAAATCAGCCCCAGCATTTT. Translating gives CASSWGGQGNQPQHF. The rearrangement joins TRBV6-6 to TRBJ1-5, with TRBD1 identical over 9 bases. The CDR3 loop spans 15 amino acids. J lost 4 bases, V lost 4 bases, and 5 bases had no gene match. The V gene's germline CDR1 is MNHNY and CDR2 SVGAGI (reference sequence).

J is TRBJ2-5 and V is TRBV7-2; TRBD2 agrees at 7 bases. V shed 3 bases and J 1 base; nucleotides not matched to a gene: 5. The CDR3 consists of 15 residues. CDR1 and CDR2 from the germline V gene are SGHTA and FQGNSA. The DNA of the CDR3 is TGTGCCAGCAGCTTTAGAGGGAGGGTCCAAGAGACCCAGTACTTC. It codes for CASSFRGRVQETQYF.

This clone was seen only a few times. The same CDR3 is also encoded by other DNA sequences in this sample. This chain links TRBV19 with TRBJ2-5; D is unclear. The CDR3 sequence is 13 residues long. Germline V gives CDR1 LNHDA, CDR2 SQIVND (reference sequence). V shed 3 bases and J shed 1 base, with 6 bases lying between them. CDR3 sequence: CASSIDIQETQYF. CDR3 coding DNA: TGTGCCAGTAGTATTGACATCCAAGAGACCCAGTACTTC.

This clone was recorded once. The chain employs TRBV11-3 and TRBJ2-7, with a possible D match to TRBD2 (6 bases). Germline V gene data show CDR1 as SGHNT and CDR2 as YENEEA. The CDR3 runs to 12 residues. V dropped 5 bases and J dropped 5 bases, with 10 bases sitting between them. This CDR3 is CASSPTGDEQYF. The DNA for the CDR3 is TGTGCCAGCAGCCCTACGGGGGACGAGCAGTACTTC.

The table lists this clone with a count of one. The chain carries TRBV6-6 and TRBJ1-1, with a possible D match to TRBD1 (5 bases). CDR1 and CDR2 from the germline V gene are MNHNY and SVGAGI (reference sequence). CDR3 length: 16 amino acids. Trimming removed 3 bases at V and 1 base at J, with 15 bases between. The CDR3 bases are TGTGCCAGCAGTTATGTGGCAGGGCCGAAGAACACTGAAGCTTTCTTT. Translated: CASSYVAGPKNTEAFF.

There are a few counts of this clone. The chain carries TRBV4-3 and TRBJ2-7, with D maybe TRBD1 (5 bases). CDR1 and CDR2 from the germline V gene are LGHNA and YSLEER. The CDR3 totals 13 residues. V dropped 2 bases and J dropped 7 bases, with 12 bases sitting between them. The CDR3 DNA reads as TGCGCCAGCAGCCAAAGGACACGCAGGGAGCAGTACTTC. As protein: CASSQRTRREQYF.

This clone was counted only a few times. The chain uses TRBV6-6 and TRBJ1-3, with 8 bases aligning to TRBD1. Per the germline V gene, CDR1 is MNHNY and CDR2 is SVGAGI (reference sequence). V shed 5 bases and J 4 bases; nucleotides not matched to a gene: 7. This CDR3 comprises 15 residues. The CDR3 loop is CASSPLGQGGNTIYF. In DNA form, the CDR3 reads TGTGCCAGCAGTCCTCTAGGACAGGGCGGAAACACCATATATTTT.

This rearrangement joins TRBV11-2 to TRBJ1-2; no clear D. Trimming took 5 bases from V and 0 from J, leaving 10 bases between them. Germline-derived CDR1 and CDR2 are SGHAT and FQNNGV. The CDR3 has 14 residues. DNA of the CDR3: TGTGCCAGCAGCCCTACTGTGACTAACTATGGCTACACCTTC. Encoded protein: CASSPTVTNYGYTF.

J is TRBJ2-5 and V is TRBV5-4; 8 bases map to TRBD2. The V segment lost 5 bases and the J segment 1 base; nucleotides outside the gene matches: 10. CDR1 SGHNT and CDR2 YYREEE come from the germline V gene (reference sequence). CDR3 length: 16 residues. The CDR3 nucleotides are TGTGCCAGCAGGACCTGGGCGGGGGGCGGCCAAGAGACCCAGTACTTC. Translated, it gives CASRTWAGGGQETQYF. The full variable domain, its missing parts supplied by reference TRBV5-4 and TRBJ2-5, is ETGVTQSPTHLIKTRGQQVTLRCSSQSGHNTVSWYQQALGQGPQFIFQYYREEENGRGNFPPRFSGLQFPNYSSELNVNALELDDSALYLCASRTWAGGGQETQYFGPGTRLLVL.

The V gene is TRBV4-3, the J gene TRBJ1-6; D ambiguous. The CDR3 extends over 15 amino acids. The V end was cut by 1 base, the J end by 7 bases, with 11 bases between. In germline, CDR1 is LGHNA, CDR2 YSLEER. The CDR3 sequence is CASSQGEGRNSPLHF. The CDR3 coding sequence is TGCGCCAGCAGCCAAGGTGAGGGAAGGAATTCACCCCTCCACTTT.

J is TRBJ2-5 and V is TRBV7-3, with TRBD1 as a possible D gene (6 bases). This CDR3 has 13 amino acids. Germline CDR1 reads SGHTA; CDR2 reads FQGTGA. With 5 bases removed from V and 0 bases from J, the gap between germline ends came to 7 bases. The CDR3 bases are TGTGCCAGCAGCCGGACAGACCAAGAGACCCAGTACTTC. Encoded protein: CASSRTDQETQYF.

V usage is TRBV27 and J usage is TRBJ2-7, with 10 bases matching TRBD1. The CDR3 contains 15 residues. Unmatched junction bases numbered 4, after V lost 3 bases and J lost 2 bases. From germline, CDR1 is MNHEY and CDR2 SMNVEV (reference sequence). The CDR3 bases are TGTGCCAGCAGTTTCGGGGGACAGGGGACCTACGAGCAGTACTTC. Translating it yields CASSFGGQGTYEQYF.

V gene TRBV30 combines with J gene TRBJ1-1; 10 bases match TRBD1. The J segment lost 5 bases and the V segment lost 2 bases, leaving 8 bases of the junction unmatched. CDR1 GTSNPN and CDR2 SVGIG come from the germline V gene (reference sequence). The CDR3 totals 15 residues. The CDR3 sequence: CAWSPPDRGRTEAFF. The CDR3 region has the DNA TGTGCCTGGAGTCCCCCCGACAGGGGGCGGACTGAAGCTTTCTTT.

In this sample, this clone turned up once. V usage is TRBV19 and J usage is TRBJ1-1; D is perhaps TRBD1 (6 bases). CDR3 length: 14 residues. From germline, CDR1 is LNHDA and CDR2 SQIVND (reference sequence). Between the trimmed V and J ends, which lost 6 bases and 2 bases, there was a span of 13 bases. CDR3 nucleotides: TGTGCCAGTAGAAGCGGACAGATTAACACTGAAGCTTTCTTT. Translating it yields CASRSGQINTEAFF. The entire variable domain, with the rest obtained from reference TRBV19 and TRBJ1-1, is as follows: DGGITQSPKYLFRKEGQNVTLSCEQNLNHDAMYWYRQDPGQGLRLIYYSQIVNDFQKGDIAEGYSVSREKKESFPLTVTSAQKNPTAFYLCASRSGQINTEAFFGQGTRLTVV.

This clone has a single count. The CDR3 DNA reads as TGTGCCAGCAGTTACGGGCGGGGCCGGAGGTGGGATACGCAGTATTTT. Amino acids: CASSYGRGRRWDTQYF. J is TRBJ2-3 and V is TRBV6-5; the D gene is possibly TRBD2 (6 bases). Germline loops: CDR1 MNHEY, CDR2 SVGAGI. V was trimmed by 2 bases and J by 6 bases, leaving 18 bases between them. This CDR3 has 16 amino acids.

DNA for the CDR3: TGTGCCAGCAGCTTAGGCCCAGGGGCGTACGAGCAGTACTTC. This translates into CASSLGPGAYEQYF. The V and J genes are TRBV7-9 and TRBJ2-7; a weak D match, TRBD1 (6 bases). Trimming removed 1 base at V and 4 bases at J, with 11 bases between. Germline V gives CDR1 SEHNR, CDR2 FQNEAQ (reference sequence). The CDR3 loop spans 14 amino acids.

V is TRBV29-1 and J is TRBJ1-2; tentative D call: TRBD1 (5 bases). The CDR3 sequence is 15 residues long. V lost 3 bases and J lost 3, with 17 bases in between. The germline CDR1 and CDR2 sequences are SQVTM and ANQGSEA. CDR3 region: CSVDLGGEGYYGYTF. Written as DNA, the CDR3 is TGCAGCGTTGATCTGGGAGGGGAGGGTTACTATGGCTACACCTTC.

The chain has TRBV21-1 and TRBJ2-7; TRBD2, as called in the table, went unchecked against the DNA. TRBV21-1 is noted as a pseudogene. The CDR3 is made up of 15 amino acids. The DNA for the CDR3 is TGTGCCAGCGGTCCTAGCGGGAGGGTCAGCTACGAGCAGTACTTC. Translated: CASGPSGRVSYEQYF.

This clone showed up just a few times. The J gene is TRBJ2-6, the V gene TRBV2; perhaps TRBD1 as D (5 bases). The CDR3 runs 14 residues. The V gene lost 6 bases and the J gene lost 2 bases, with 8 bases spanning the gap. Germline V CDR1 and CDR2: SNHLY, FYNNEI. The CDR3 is CASSTGTGANVLTF. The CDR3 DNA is TGTGCCAGCAGCACAGGAACTGGGGCCAACGTCCTGACTTTC.

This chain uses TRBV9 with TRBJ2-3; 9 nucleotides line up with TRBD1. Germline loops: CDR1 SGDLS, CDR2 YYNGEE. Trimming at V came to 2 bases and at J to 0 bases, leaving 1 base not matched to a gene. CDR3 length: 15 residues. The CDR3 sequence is CASSVGTGSTDTQYF. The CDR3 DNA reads TGTGCCAGCAGCGTGGGGACAGGGAGCACAGATACGCAGTATTTT.

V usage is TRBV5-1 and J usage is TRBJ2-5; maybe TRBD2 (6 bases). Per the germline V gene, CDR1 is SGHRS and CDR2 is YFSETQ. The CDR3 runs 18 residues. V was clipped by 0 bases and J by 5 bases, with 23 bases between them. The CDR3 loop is CASSLDLNLEGRKETQYF. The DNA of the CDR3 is TGCGCCAGCAGCTTGGACCTGAACCTTGAGGGGAGGAAGGAGACCCAGTACTTC.

The CDR3 DNA reads as TGTGCCAGCAGTGGACAGGGGGGTGCGGAGCAGTACTTC. Its translation is CASSGQGGAEQYF. V usage is TRBV28 and J usage is TRBJ2-7; 10 nucleotides match TRBD1. The CDR3 extends over 13 amino acids. Germline V CDR1 and CDR2: MDHEN, SYDVKM. J gave up 7 bases and V 5 bases, and 5 bases lay outside the gene matches.

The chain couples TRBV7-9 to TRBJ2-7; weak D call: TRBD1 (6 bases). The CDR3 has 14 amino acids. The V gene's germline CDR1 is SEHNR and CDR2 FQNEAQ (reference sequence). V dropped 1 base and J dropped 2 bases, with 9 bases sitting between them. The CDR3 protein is CASSLGGQTYEQYF. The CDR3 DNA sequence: TGTGCCAGCAGCTTAGGAGGACAGACCTACGAGCAGTACTTC.

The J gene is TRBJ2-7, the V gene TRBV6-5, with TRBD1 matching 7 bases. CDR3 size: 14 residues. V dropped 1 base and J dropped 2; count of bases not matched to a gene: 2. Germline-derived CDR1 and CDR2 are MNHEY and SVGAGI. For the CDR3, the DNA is TGTGCCAGCAGTTACTTGACAGGGCCCTACGAGCAGTACTTC. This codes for CASSYLTGPYEQYF.

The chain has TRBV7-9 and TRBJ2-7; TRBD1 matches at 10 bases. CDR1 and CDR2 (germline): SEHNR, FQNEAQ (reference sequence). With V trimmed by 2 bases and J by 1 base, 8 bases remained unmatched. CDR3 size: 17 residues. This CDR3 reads CASSLSRDRGHSYEQYF. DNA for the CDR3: TGTGCCAGCAGCTTATCCCGTGACAGGGGGCATTCCTACGAGCAGTACTTC.